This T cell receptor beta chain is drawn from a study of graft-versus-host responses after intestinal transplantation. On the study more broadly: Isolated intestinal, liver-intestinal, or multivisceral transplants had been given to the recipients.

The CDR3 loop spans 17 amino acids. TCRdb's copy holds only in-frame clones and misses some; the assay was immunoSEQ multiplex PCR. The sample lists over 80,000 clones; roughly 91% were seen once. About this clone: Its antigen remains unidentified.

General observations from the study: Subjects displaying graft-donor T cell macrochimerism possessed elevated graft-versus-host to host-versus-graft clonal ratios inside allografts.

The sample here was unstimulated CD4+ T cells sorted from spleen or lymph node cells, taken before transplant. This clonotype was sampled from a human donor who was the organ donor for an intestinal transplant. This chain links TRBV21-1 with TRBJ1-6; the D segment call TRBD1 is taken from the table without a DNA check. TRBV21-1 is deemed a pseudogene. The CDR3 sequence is CASSKEGNRGPISPLHF. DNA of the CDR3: TGTGCCAGCAGCAAAGAGGGAAACAGGGGGCCGATATCACCCCTCCACTTT.